Presented here are 3 T cell receptor beta chains from one specimen sequenced in a study of shared T cell receptors in the human thymus. Sequencing was performed with immunoSEQ multiplex PCR; in TCRdb, only in-frame clones are kept and a portion is missing. The top ten clones hold approximately 0.011% of a sample with some 720,000 clones, over 75% of them seen once. These data were likewise used in another study, on human thymus T cells.

The specimen was thymocytes. The receptors stem from a boy younger than two with a congenital heart defect.

This clone occurred once. The rearrangement uses TRBV7-9 and TRBJ2-1; 11 bases fit TRBD2. Germline V gene lookup returns CDR1 SEHNR and CDR2 FQNEAQ (reference sequence). J lost 9 bases, V lost 0 bases, and 13 bases had no gene match. There are 18 residues in the CDR3. The CDR3 reads CASSLAEVIAGGGSEQFF. The CDR3 bases are TGTGCCAGCAGCTTAGCGGAGGTAATAGCGGGAGGGGGGAGTGAGCAGTTCTTC.

The genes are TRBV11-3 and TRBJ1-2, with D perhaps matching TRBD1 (6 bases). CDR1 is SGHNT and CDR2 is YENEEA in the germline V gene. The germline V and J ends were trimmed by 4 bases and 7 bases, with 13 bases remaining between them. The CDR3 runs 13 residues. CDR3 nucleotide sequence: TGTGCCAGCAGCTCATACGGACAGCCTGGCTACACCTTC. Amino acid sequence: CASSSYGQPGYTF.

The V and J genes are TRBV27 and TRBJ2-1; 9 positions agree with TRBD2. The CDR3 runs 15 residues. V shed 8 bases and J 6 bases; nucleotides not matched to a gene: 11. Germline CDR1 and CDR2: MNHEY and SMNVEV (reference sequence). This CDR3 reads CASRNPGLAPNEQFF. The CDR3 DNA is TGTGCCAGCCGTAACCCGGGACTAGCCCCCAATGAGCAGTTCTTC.